One sample yielded the 25 T cell receptor beta chains listed below, sequenced in a study of cytomegalovirus exposure and HLA in healthy donors. The study ran its PCR with 60 Vbeta and 13 Jbeta primers. TCRdb keeps only in-frame clones here, not all; method: immunoSEQ multiplex PCR. The table records 150,000 to 200,000 clones, roughly 83% of them present only once. The sample consisted of PBMCs. The origin of the receptors is a boy under 18 in good health and CMV-seronegative.

The chain links TRBV9 to TRBJ1-6; D gene ambiguous. CDR1 and CDR2 (germline): SGDLS, YYNGEE. The CDR3 consists of 14 residues. Trimming shortened V by 2 bases and J by 4 bases, and 7 bases separated the two germline ends. The DNA of the CDR3 is TGTGCCAGCAGCGTGGGCGTTTATAATTCACCCCTCCACTTT. Encoded protein: CASSVGVYNSPLHF.

CDR3: CASRGTGEAETQYF. CDR3 sequence (DNA): TGTGCCAGTAGAGGGACAGGGGAGGCGGAGACCCAGTACTTC. The V gene is TRBV18, the J gene TRBJ2-5, with 10 bases matching TRBD1. Germline V gives CDR1 KGHSH, CDR2 LQKENI. The CDR3 contains 14 residues. V dropped 9 bases and J dropped 5; count of bases not matched to a gene: 9.

J is TRBJ2-3 and V is TRBV10-3, with D perhaps matching TRBD2 (6 bases). Germline lookup yields CDR1 ENHRY and CDR2 SYGVKD. The CDR3 has 14 residues. The V end lost 2 bases, the J end lost 6 bases, and 12 bases lay between the germline ends. The CDR3 DNA reads as TGTGCCATCAGTGAGCTGAGGGAGGCGGATACGCAGTATTTT. This sequence encodes CAISELREADTQYF.

The rearrangement uses TRBV11-2 and TRBJ1-6; TRBD1 might be the D (6 bases). V was cut by 6 bases and J by 5 bases, with 11 bases left in between. The V gene's germline CDR1 is SGHAT and CDR2 FQNNGV. The CDR3 consists of 14 residues. In DNA form, the CDR3 reads TGTGCCAGCAGGGGGGACACCGATAATTCACCCCTCCACTTT. This gives the protein CASRGDTDNSPLHF. Complete variable domain (other parts from reference TRBV11-2 and TRBJ1-6): EAGVAQSPRYKIIEKRQSVAFWCNPISGHATLYWYQQILGQGPKLLIQFQNNGVVDDSQLPKDRFSAERLKGVDSTLKIQPAKLEDSAVYLCASRGDTDNSPLHFGNGTRLTVT.

This chain connects TRBV2 to TRBJ2-6; D might be TRBD1 (6 bases). This CDR3 region has 16 residues. Germline lookup yields CDR1 SNHLY and CDR2 FYNNEI. V shed 1 base and J shed 0 bases, with 7 bases lying between them. The CDR3 region has the DNA TGTGCCAGCAGTGAAGGGGGGCTCTCTGGGGCCAACGTCCTGACTTTC. It encodes CASSEGGLSGANVLTF.

V is TRBV2 and J is TRBJ2-7; 14 nucleotides align to TRBD2. With V trimmed by 6 bases and J by 4 bases, 8 bases remained unmatched. The CDR3 runs 16 residues. CDR1 SNHLY and CDR2 FYNNEI come from the germline V gene. The CDR3 loop reads CASRTPGLAGAYEQYF. CDR3 nucleotide sequence: TGTGCCAGCAGAACACCGGGACTAGCGGGAGCGTACGAGCAGTACTTC.

The chain uses TRBV5-1 and TRBJ2-7; tentative D call: TRBD2 (5 bases). The V end lost 4 bases, the J end lost 0 bases, and 20 bases lay between the germline ends. Germline V gives CDR1 SGHRS, CDR2 YFSETQ. This CDR3 is built from 17 residues. CDR3: CASSAITRAEHSYEQYF. The CDR3 bases are TGCGCCAGCAGCGCGATCACCCGAGCGGAACACTCCTACGAGCAGTACTTC.

The chain couples TRBV7-6 to TRBJ1-1, with unresolved D. This CDR3 has 15 residues. Trimming took 1 base from V and 1 from J, leaving 10 bases between them. The germline CDR1 and CDR2 sequences are SGHVS and FNYEAQ. CDR3 sequence: CASSLERNKNTEAFF. The CDR3 DNA follows: TGTGCCAGCAGCTTAGAGAGGAACAAGAACACTGAAGCTTTCTTT. The full variable domain, its missing parts supplied by reference TRBV7-6 and TRBJ1-1, is GAGVSQSPRYKVTKRGQDVALRCDPISGHVSLYWYRQALGQGPEFLTYFNYEAQQDKSGLPNDRFSAERPEGSISTLTIQRTEQRDSAMYRCASSLERNKNTEAFFGQGTRLTVV.

The chain recombines TRBV11-2 with TRBJ1-2; D not certain. The CDR3 is made up of 16 amino acids. Germline V CDR1 and CDR2: SGHAT, FQNNGV. V was pared by 0 bases and J by 2 bases, with 13 bases between. In nucleotides, the CDR3 is TGTGCCAGCAGCTTAGATCTCGAAGGACTAAACTATGGCTACACCTTC. Translating it yields CASSLDLEGLNYGYTF. Together with reference TRBV11-2 and TRBJ1-2, the CDR3 gives the full variable domain: EAGVAQSPRYKIIEKRQSVAFWCNPISGHATLYWYQQILGQGPKLLIQFQNNGVVDDSQLPKDRFSAERLKGVDSTLKIQPAKLEDSAVYLCASSLDLEGLNYGYTFGSGTRLTVV.

In its sample, this clone was seen once. The chain is built from TRBV30 and TRBJ1-2; 8 nucleotides align to TRBD1. V lost 5 bases, J lost 7 bases, and 9 bases stayed unmatched. CDR1 is GTSNPN and CDR2 is SVGIG in the germline V gene (reference sequence). The CDR3 covers 13 residues. This CDR3 is CAWARQGSGGYTF. The DNA for the CDR3 is TGTGCCTGGGCTAGACAGGGGAGTGGTGGCTACACCTTC.

The J gene is TRBJ1-3, the V gene TRBV10-1; no reliable D call. Trimming left V 6 bases short and J 13 bases short, with 19 bases between. The CDR3 contains 13 residues. Germline V lookup: CDR1 WNHNN, CDR2 SYGVQD (reference sequence). Written as DNA, the CDR3 is TGCGCCAGCAGATCCGGTGAGGGTCGTCTTATATATTTT. Translation: CASRSGEGRLIYF.

The chain recombines TRBV5-1 with TRBJ1-5; weak D call: TRBD1 (5 bases). This CDR3 region has 14 residues. CDR1 SGHRS and CDR2 YFSETQ come from the germline V gene. V shed 3 bases and J shed 6 bases, with 13 bases lying between them. CDR3 sequence reads: CASSSGGWGQPQHF. The CDR3 bases are TGCGCCAGCAGCTCCGGGGGGTGGGGTCAGCCCCAGCATTTT.

This chain links TRBV11-2 with TRBJ1-6, with D possibly matching TRBD1 (6 bases). Deletions cut 1 base from V and 8 bases from J, with 12 bases between. Germline CDR1 and CDR2: SGHAT and FQNNGV. The CDR3 sequence is 15 residues long. The CDR3 DNA reads as TGTGCCAGCAGCTTAGTAGGGGGAAAGGATTCACCCCTCCACTTT. Its protein is CASSLVGGKDSPLHF.

The sample holds one count of this clone. J is TRBJ2-3 and V is TRBV9, with 7 bases matching TRBD2. The CDR3 runs 14 residues. The V gene end was trimmed by 3 bases and the J gene end by 1 base; junction bases not matched to a gene: 2. Germline lookup yields CDR1 SGDLS and CDR2 YYNGEE. The DNA of the CDR3 is TGTGCCAGCAGCGGAACTAGCGGCACAGATACGCAGTATTTT. Its protein is CASSGTSGTDTQYF.

This clone was seen a handful of times. The J gene is TRBJ2-7, the V gene TRBV15; no definite D call. The CDR3 spans 17 residues. The ends were cut back, 1 base at V and 4 bases at J, with 20 bases in the middle. Germline CDR1 and CDR2: LNHNV and YYDKDF (reference sequence). The CDR3 is CATSRVTGSNPTYEQYF. CDR3 sequence (DNA): TGTGCCACCAGCAGAGTCACCGGATCCAACCCGACTTACGAGCAGTACTTC. Full variable domain (rest looked up from reference TRBV15 and TRBJ2-7): DAMVIQNPRYQVTQFGKPVTLSCSQTLNHNVMYWYQQKSSQAPKLLFHYYDKDFNNEADTPDNFQSRRPNTSFCFLDIRSPGLGDTAMYLCATSRVTGSNPTYEQYFGPGTRLTVT.

This sequence joins TRBV4-1 and TRBJ2-5; D might be TRBD2 (6 bases). CDR3 length: 13 amino acids. Germline CDR1 reads MGHRA; CDR2 reads YSYEKL. Trimming removed 4 bases from V and 2 bases from J, with 8 bases in between. This chain's CDR3 is CASSPGLQETQYF. The CDR3 nucleotides are TGCGCCAGCAGCCCGGGACTGCAAGAGACCCAGTACTTC.

The V gene is TRBV28, the J gene TRBJ2-7, with 7 bases matching TRBD2. J was trimmed by 0 bases and V by 4 bases; bases with no gene match: 9. Germline assignment: CDR1 MDHEN and CDR2 SYDVKM. The CDR3 is 16 residues long. CDR3 in amino acids: CASSSFGLADSYEQYF. CDR3 in DNA: TGTGCCAGCAGTTCCTTTGGTCTAGCGGACTCCTACGAGCAGTACTTC.

CDR3 bases: TGTGCCAGCAGCTCGCAGTTGGGACATTATTCCGGGGAGCTGTTTTTT. Protein: CASSSQLGHYSGELFF. The rearrangement uses TRBV7-9 and TRBJ2-2; D may be TRBD1 (6 bases). The ends were cut back, 4 bases at V and 6 bases at J, with 18 bases in the middle. The V gene's germline CDR1 is SEHNR and CDR2 FQNEAQ (reference sequence). This CDR3 comprises 16 residues.

This rearrangement joins TRBV9 to TRBJ2-3; 9 nucleotides agree with TRBD2. Germline CDR1 reads SGDLS; CDR2 reads YYNGEE. The CDR3 consists of 17 residues. The ends lost 2 bases at V and 1 base at J; junction bases unmatched: 8. The CDR3, as DNA: TGTGCCAGCAGCGTTCCCCGAGCGGGAGGTGGCACAGATACGCAGTATTTT. This translates into CASSVPRAGGGTDTQYF. Supplemented by reference TRBV9 and TRBJ2-3, the full variable domain reads DSGVTQTPKHLITATGQRVTLRCSPRSGDLSVYWYQQSLDQGLQFLIQYYNGEERAKGNILERFSAQQFPDLHSELNLSSLELGDSALYFCASSVPRAGGGTDTQYFGPGTRLTVL.

This clone was counted a few times. The rearrangement joins TRBV27 to TRBJ1-1; TRBD1 matches at 11 bases. This CDR3 is built from 18 residues. Germline V gene data show CDR1 as MNHEY and CDR2 as SMNVEV (reference sequence). V was pared by 5 bases and J by 1 base, with 12 bases of the junction left unmatched. CDR3 residues: CASSPSGTGGNGNTEAFF. In DNA, the CDR3 is TGTGCCAGCAGTCCGTCCGGGACAGGGGGTAACGGGAACACTGAAGCTTTCTTT.

The chain recombines TRBV7-9 with TRBJ2-7; D is ambiguous. Germline values: CDR1 SEHNR, CDR2 FQNEAQ (reference sequence). V gave up 4 bases and J gave up 3 bases, with 10 bases separating them. The CDR3 length is 13 residues. DNA of the CDR3: TGTGCCAGCAGCTCCCAGGAAAACTACGAGCAGTACTTC. It encodes CASSSQENYEQYF.

This CDR3 reads CASSEEDTNYYGYTF. The DNA for the CDR3 is TGTGCCAGCAGTGAAGAAGACACCAACTACTATGGCTACACCTTC. The V call is TRBV6-1, the J call TRBJ1-2; D is unresolved. Trimming stripped 1 base from V and 3 bases from J, with 12 bases between. This CDR3 is 15 amino acids long. Germline assignment: CDR1 MNHNS and CDR2 SASEGT.

The V gene is TRBV6-5, the J gene TRBJ2-7; TRBD1 aligns across 7 bases. The CDR3 is 15 residues long. V was pared by 2 bases and J by 4 bases, with 8 bases of the junction left unmatched. The germline V gene has CDR1 MNHEY and CDR2 SVGAGI. CDR3 sequence: CASSYGQGVGYEQYF. The CDR3 nucleotides read TGTGCCAGCAGTTACGGGCAGGGGGTCGGTTACGAGCAGTACTTC.

The chain has TRBV5-6 and TRBJ2-2; 13 bases line up with TRBD2. Germline V gene sequence: CDR1 SGHDT, CDR2 YYEEEE. V was clipped by 3 bases and J by 1 base; unmatched bases: 6. The CDR3 contains 18 residues. Written as DNA, the CDR3 is TGTGCCAGCAGCTATGGACTAGCGGGGGTGATGAACACCGGGGAGCTGTTTTTT. Protein sequence: CASSYGLAGVMNTGELFF.

This sequence joins TRBV27 and TRBJ2-3; D is perhaps TRBD1 (6 bases). This CDR3 spans 16 amino acids. V dropped 5 bases and J dropped 2 bases, with 17 bases sitting between them. Germline CDR1 MNHEY, CDR2 SMNVEV (reference sequence). This CDR3 reads CASSPNRDRFTDTQYF. The CDR3 DNA is TGTGCCAGCAGTCCGAACAGGGATCGATTCACAGATACGCAGTATTTT.